Listed here are 32 T cell receptor beta chains from one sample, sequenced in a study of T cell clonotyping in hematopoietic cell transplantation. Described time point: recipient sample about 28 days before transplant, after cytoreduction. Repertoires were generated with immunoSEQ multiplex PCR, while TCRdb's copy carries only in-frame clones and drops some. The sample holds around 45,000 clones; approximately 80% are singletons and the top ten take 4% to 5.5%. Sequencing was performed on peripheral blood mononuclear cells, taken before stem cell transplant. These receptors were taken from a man aged 55 to 70 with myelodysplastic syndrome. Some clones in this sample may be carry-over from other donors' samples.

The V and J genes are TRBV2 and TRBJ1-5; 9 positions match TRBD1. Germline values: CDR1 SNHLY, CDR2 FYNNEI. V lost 6 bases and J lost 1; bases outside the gene matches: 4. This CDR3 region has 15 residues. CDR3: CASRTDRGSNQPQHF. The CDR3 DNA follows: TGTGCCAGCAGGACTGACAGGGGGAGCAATCAGCCCCAGCATTTT.

This chain connects TRBV7-3 to TRBJ2-5, with a possible D match to TRBD1 (5 bases). CDR3 length: 15 residues. V shed 5 bases and J shed 2 bases, with 15 bases lying between them. The germline V gene encodes CDR1 SGHTA and CDR2 FQGTGA. CDR3 in DNA: TGTGCCAGCAGCCGTAAGGGGTTTCCTCAAGAGACCCAGTACTTC. Translating it yields CASSRKGFPQETQYF.

The chain recombines TRBV15 with TRBJ1-4; D is ambiguous. Trimming left V 5 bases short and J 7 bases short, with 14 bases between. CDR3 length equals 14 residues. CDR1 and CDR2 from the germline V gene are LNHNV and YYDKDF (reference sequence). DNA of the CDR3: TGTGCCACCAGCCAGACCTTATTTGGTGAAAAACTGTTTTTT. It translates to CATSQTLFGEKLFF.

This clone was detected only once. J is TRBJ1-5 and V is TRBV6-5; 7 nucleotides align to TRBD1. The CDR3 is made up of 14 amino acids. The germline V gene has CDR1 MNHEY and CDR2 SVGAGI. Unmatched junction bases numbered 3, after V lost 4 bases and J lost 3 bases. The CDR3 DNA reads TGTGCCAGCAGTTGGGGACAGCACAATCAGCCCCAGCATTTT. It yields the protein CASSWGQHNQPQHF.

The chain combines TRBV10-3 with TRBJ2-1, with 9 bases aligning to TRBD2. The CDR3 totals 16 residues. Germline V gene sequence: CDR1 ENHRY, CDR2 SYGVKD. The J segment lost 5 bases and the V segment lost 4 bases, leaving 9 bases of the junction unmatched. CDR3 protein: CAISGTRLAGNNEQFF. The DNA for the CDR3 is TGTGCCATCAGTGGTACCAGGCTAGCGGGGAACAATGAGCAGTTCTTC.

The table lists this clone with a count of one. This chain joins TRBV7-2 and TRBJ1-5, with D tentatively TRBD1 (5 bases). Germline V gives CDR1 SGHTA, CDR2 FQGNSA. This CDR3 has 15 residues. V was shortened by 1 base and J by 4 bases, with 11 bases between the two germline ends. The CDR3 DNA reads as TGTGCCAGCAGCTTAGGGGCAGGGAAGAATCAGCCCCAGCATTTT. This translates into CASSLGAGKNQPQHF.

This chain links TRBV7-9 with TRBJ2-5; TRBD1 matches 8 bases. Germline lookup yields CDR1 SEHNR and CDR2 FQNEAQ (reference sequence). Trimming at V came to 3 bases and at J to 4 bases, leaving 1 base not matched to a gene. This CDR3 spans 13 amino acids. The CDR3 protein is CASSFGQGETQYF. CDR3 nucleotide sequence: TGTGCCAGCAGCTTCGGACAGGGAGAGACCCAGTACTTC.

This sequence joins TRBV7-6 and TRBJ1-4; D call uncertain. CDR1 and CDR2 from the germline V gene are SGHVS and FNYEAQ. Trimming left V 0 bases short and J 5 bases short, with 7 bases between. CDR3 length equals 14 residues. The CDR3 coding sequence is TGTGCCAGCAGCTTAGCGGGCAGGAATGAAAAACTGTTTTTT. This sequence encodes CASSLAGRNEKLFF.

The CDR3 sequence: CASSLFSGQGTSPLHF. CDR3 in DNA: TGTGCCAGCAGCTTATTTTCGGGACAGGGAACTTCACCCCTCCACTTT. The rearrangement uses TRBV13 and TRBJ1-6, with TRBD1 identical over 9 bases. This CDR3 spans 16 amino acids. Per the germline V gene, CDR1 is PRHDT and CDR2 is FYEKMQ (reference sequence). Trimming removed 2 bases from V and 9 bases from J; junction bases left unmatched: 8.

V usage is TRBV19 and J usage is TRBJ2-1; D unclear. Trimming took 3 bases from V and 6 from J, leaving 9 bases between them. Germline V gives CDR1 LNHDA, CDR2 SQIVND (reference sequence). The CDR3 is made up of 13 amino acids. The chain's CDR3 is CASSIQRGNEQFF. CDR3 bases: TGTGCCAGTAGTATCCAGCGCGGCAATGAGCAGTTCTTC.

V gene TRBV18 combines with J gene TRBJ1-2; no clear D. Germline V gene data show CDR1 as KGHSH and CDR2 as LQKENI. The CDR3 extends over 15 amino acids. The V gene lost 0 bases and the J gene lost 7 bases, with 15 bases spanning the gap. The CDR3 loop is CASSPPATTRSGYTF. The CDR3 nucleotides read TGTGCCAGCTCACCACCGGCCACCACCCGGAGTGGCTACACCTTC. The full variable domain, rest sourced from reference TRBV18 and TRBJ1-2, is NAGVMQNPRHLVRRRGQEARLRCSPMKGHSHVYWYRQLPEEGLKFMVYLQKENIIDESGMPKERFSAEFPKEGPSILRIQQVVRGDSAAYFCASSPPATTRSGYTFGSGTRLTVV.

J is TRBJ2-7 and V is TRBV4-1; possibly TRBD1 for D (5 bases). CDR3 length: 13 amino acids. Germline lookup yields CDR1 MGHRA and CDR2 YSYEKL. Between the trimmed V and J ends, which lost 2 bases and 5 bases, there was a span of 10 bases. The CDR3 reads CASSQTTEDEQYF. DNA for the CDR3: TGCGCCAGCAGCCAAACGACAGAAGACGAGCAGTACTTC.

The J gene is TRBJ2-2, the V gene TRBV10-1; TRBD1 is a possible D gene (6 bases). CDR1 WNHNN and CDR2 SYGVQD come from the germline V gene (reference sequence). With 6 bases removed from V and 6 bases from J, the gap between germline ends came to 14 bases. This CDR3 has 14 residues. For the CDR3, the DNA is TGCGCCAGCAGCAGGGGTTTAATGTCCGGGGAGCTGTTTTTT. Translating gives CASSRGLMSGELFF.

The rearrangement uses TRBV7-2 and TRBJ2-7; no reliable D call. CDR3 size: 15 residues. V gave up 5 bases and J gave up 0 bases, with 14 bases separating them. The germline CDR1 and CDR2 sequences are SGHTA and FQGNSA. In DNA, the CDR3 is TGTGCCAGCAGCCTCCGGGCGGATTTCTCCTACGAGCAGTACTTC. It codes for CASSLRADFSYEQYF.

This chain connects TRBV6-5 to TRBJ2-6; no definite D call. Trimming pared 8 bases from V and 1 base from J, leaving 6 bases between. This CDR3 contains 13 residues. CDR1 and CDR2 (germline): MNHEY, SVGAGI. Here the CDR3 DNA reads TGTGCCAGCCTCGAATCTGGGGCCAACGTCCTGACTTTC. Its protein is CASLESGANVLTF.

V gene TRBV9 combines with J gene TRBJ2-5; 7 bases are a match to TRBD2. V lost 2 bases, J lost 5 bases, and 9 bases stayed unmatched. Per germline, CDR1 SGDLS and CDR2 YYNGEE. The CDR3 sequence is 15 residues long. CDR3: CASSVTRGNHETQYF. CDR3 nucleotides: TGTGCCAGCAGCGTTACGCGGGGGAATCATGAGACCCAGTACTTC.

This clone was detected only a few times. The chain joins TRBV15 to TRBJ2-5; 9 bases fit TRBD1. The germline V gene encodes CDR1 LNHNV and CDR2 YYDKDF (reference sequence). V trimming: 0 bases; J trimming: 2 bases; junction bases outside the gene matches: 7. The CDR3 runs to 17 residues. The CDR3 DNA follows: TGTGCCACCAGCAGAGAGATCGGCGGGACAGGGCAAGAGACCCAGTACTTC. Residues: CATSREIGGTGQETQYF.

V is TRBV15 and J is TRBJ2-1; the D is unclear. Germline assignment: CDR1 LNHNV and CDR2 YYDKDF (reference sequence). The CDR3 covers 13 residues. The CDR3 loop reads CATNKEVRNEQFF. Here the CDR3 DNA reads TGTGCAACTAATAAAGAGGTTCGCAATGAGCAGTTCTTC.

The rearrangement uses TRBV4-3 and TRBJ1-3; D might be TRBD1 (6 bases). The CDR3 has 15 amino acids. V lost 1 base, J lost 5 bases, and 12 bases lay in between. Looked up from germline, CDR1 is LGHNA and CDR2 is YSLEER. CDR3 sequence (DNA): TGCGCCAGCAGCCAAGGGACAGCAACAAGAAACACCATATATTTT. Protein: CASSQGTATRNTIYF.

The J gene is TRBJ1-6, the V gene TRBV7-2; TRBD1 might be the D (6 bases). This CDR3 is 16 amino acids long. CDR1 SGHTA and CDR2 FQGNSA come from the germline V gene. V was clipped by 2 bases and J by 6 bases, with 14 bases between them. CDR3 region: CASSLYGTQFNSPLHF. The CDR3 nucleotides are TGTGCCAGCAGCTTATACGGGACACAGTTTAATTCACCCCTCCACTTT.

V is TRBV6-6 and J is TRBJ2-2; 7 bases fit TRBD2. The CDR3 sequence is 15 residues long. J was trimmed by 3 bases and V by 4 bases; bases with no gene match: 5. CDR1 and CDR2 from the germline V gene are MNHNY and SVGAGI (reference sequence). CDR3 residues: CASSSGTTHTGELFF. The CDR3 DNA follows: TGTGCCAGCAGTTCCGGGACTACGCACACCGGGGAGCTGTTTTTT.

The chain recombines TRBV7-2 with TRBJ2-3; a possible D gene is TRBD2 (7 bases). Trimming removed 5 bases from V and 2 bases from J, with 11 bases in between. The CDR3 totals 14 residues. Germline V gene sequence: CDR1 SGHTA, CDR2 FQGNSA. CDR3 loop: CASSLRGATDTQYF. CDR3 nucleotides: TGTGCCAGCAGCCTACGGGGGGCCACAGATACGCAGTATTTT.

The chain carries TRBV5-1 and TRBJ2-2; the D gene is possibly TRBD1 (6 bases). V lost 1 base, J lost 5 bases, and 15 bases lay in between. The germline V gene encodes CDR1 SGHRS and CDR2 YFSETQ. The CDR3 has 16 amino acids. CDR3 sequence: CASSLLGGGRTGELFF. CDR3 DNA sequence: TGCGCCAGCAGCTTGCTCGGTGGGGGCCGTACCGGGGAGCTGTTTTTT.

The genes are TRBV11-1 and TRBJ1-1; possible D gene TRBD1, 6 bases. The CDR3 consists of 15 residues. V lost 5 bases to trimming and J lost 5 bases, with 18 bases between them. Per the germline V gene, CDR1 is SGHAT and CDR2 is FQDESV (reference sequence). The CDR3 DNA follows: TGTGCCAGCAGCAAACGCAGGGGTAGCGGAACTGAAGCTTTCTTT. Its protein product is CASSKRRGSGTEAFF.

The chain has TRBV5-1 and TRBJ2-7; D unresolved. Germline loops: CDR1 SGHRS, CDR2 YFSETQ. The CDR3 sequence is 13 residues long. V was cut by 1 base and J by 6 bases, with 11 bases left in between. The CDR3 reads CASSLIPSGEQYF. CDR3 in DNA: TGCGCCAGCAGCTTGATCCCCTCCGGCGAGCAGTACTTC.

The rearrangement uses TRBV6-6 and TRBJ2-5; possibly TRBD2 for D (6 bases). The CDR3 contains 16 residues. Germline V gene lookup returns CDR1 MNHNY and CDR2 SVGAGI (reference sequence). Trimming left V 0 bases short and J 4 bases short, with 15 bases between. For the CDR3, the DNA is TGTGCCAGCAGTTACTCAGGACTACGTATTTCAGAGACCCAGTACTTC. Protein: CASSYSGLRISETQYF.

This clone was recorded only once. The V and J genes are TRBV6-4 and TRBJ2-3; 12 bases are shared with TRBD2. The ends lost 5 bases at V and 1 base at J; junction bases unmatched: 1. This CDR3 has 15 residues. Germline V gene sequence: CDR1 MRHNA, CDR2 SNTAGT. The CDR3 DNA follows: TGTGCCAGCAGTCGACTAGCGGGGGGCACAGATACGCAGTATTTT. Amino acid sequence: CASSRLAGGTDTQYF.

The chain carries TRBV4-3 and TRBJ2-6; 9 positions match TRBD1. This CDR3 spans 18 amino acids. V dropped 2 bases and J dropped 4; count of bases not matched to a gene: 9. In germline, CDR1 is LGHNA, CDR2 YSLEER. CDR3 sequence (DNA): TGCGCCAGCAGCCAACCAACCGGGACAGGGTTCGGGGCCAACGTCCTGACTTTC. Translated: CASSQPTGTGFGANVLTF.

As DNA, the CDR3 is TGTGCCAGCAGATCAGGGGAAACCTACAATGAGCAGTTCTTC. As protein: CASRSGETYNEQFF. This sequence joins TRBV6-5 and TRBJ2-1, with D possibly matching TRBD1 (6 bases). In germline, CDR1 is MNHEY, CDR2 SVGAGI. The germline V and J ends were trimmed by 6 bases and 2 bases, with 11 bases remaining between them. The CDR3 is made up of 14 amino acids.

The CDR3 reads CASREGPVSEAFF. The DNA of the CDR3 is TGTGCCAGCAGGGAGGGCCCGGTCAGTGAAGCTTTCTTT. The genes are TRBV4-2 and TRBJ1-1; D is ambiguous. V was shortened by 6 bases and J by 7 bases, with 15 bases between the two germline ends. This CDR3 spans 13 amino acids. From germline, CDR1 is LGHNA and CDR2 YNFKEQ.

In this sample, this clone turned up a few times. The chain carries TRBV5-6 and TRBJ1-4, with TRBD1 identical over 10 bases. The CDR3 covers 14 residues. Germline lookup yields CDR1 SGHDT and CDR2 YYEEEE. The trim removed 4 bases at V and 6 bases at J, leaving 3 bases unmatched. The CDR3 coding sequence is TGTGCCAGCAGCACAGGGACAGGGGATGAAAAACTGTTTTTT. Amino acids: CASSTGTGDEKLFF.

CDR3 bases: TGTGCCAGTAGTCTTACAGGGGTCAATGAGCAGTTCTTC. This codes for CASSLTGVNEQFF. The V call is TRBV19, the J call TRBJ2-1; TRBD1 agrees at 7 bases. The CDR3 is 13 amino acids. Germline trimming cut 5 bases from V and 6 bases from J; bases unmatched to any gene: 4. The germline V gene encodes CDR1 LNHDA and CDR2 SQIVND (reference sequence).